The entry below gives a single T cell receptor beta chain sequence along with its context. The sample originates from a study of T cells in localized non-small cell lung cancer. Repertoires were generated with immunoSEQ multiplex PCR, while TCRdb's copy carries only in-frame clones and drops some. The sample carries over a thousand clones, 25% to 30% recorded once. Here the sequenced sample was normal lung tissue next to the tumor, taken before any cancer treatment. The clonotype comes from a male donor older than 55 with stage II squamous cell lung carcinoma.

CDR3 nucleotide sequence: TGTGCCAGCAGCACCGGAGCGGGGGGGTTTGCAGATACGCAGTATTTT. It is translated as CASSTGAGGFADTQYF. The chain is built from TRBV14 and TRBJ2-3; the match to TRBD2 covers 10 bases. The CDR3 is 16 amino acids. After removal of 5 bases from V and 4 bases from J, the junction contained 9 bases not matched to a gene. Germline CDR1 SGHDN, CDR2 FVKESK.